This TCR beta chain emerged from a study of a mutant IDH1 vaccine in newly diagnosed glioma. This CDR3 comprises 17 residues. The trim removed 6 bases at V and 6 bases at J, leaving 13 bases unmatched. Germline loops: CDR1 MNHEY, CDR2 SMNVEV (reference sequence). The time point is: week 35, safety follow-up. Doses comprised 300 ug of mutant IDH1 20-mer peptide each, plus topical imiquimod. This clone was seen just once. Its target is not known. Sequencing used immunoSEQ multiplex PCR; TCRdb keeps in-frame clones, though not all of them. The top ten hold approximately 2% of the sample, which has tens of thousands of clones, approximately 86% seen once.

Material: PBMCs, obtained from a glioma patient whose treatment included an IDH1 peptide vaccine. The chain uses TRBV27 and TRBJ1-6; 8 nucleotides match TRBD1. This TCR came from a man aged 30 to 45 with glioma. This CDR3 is CASRLTGGAALNSPLHF. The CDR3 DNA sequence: TGTGCCAGCAGGCTAACAGGGGGTGCAGCCCTTAATTCACCCCTCCACTTT.